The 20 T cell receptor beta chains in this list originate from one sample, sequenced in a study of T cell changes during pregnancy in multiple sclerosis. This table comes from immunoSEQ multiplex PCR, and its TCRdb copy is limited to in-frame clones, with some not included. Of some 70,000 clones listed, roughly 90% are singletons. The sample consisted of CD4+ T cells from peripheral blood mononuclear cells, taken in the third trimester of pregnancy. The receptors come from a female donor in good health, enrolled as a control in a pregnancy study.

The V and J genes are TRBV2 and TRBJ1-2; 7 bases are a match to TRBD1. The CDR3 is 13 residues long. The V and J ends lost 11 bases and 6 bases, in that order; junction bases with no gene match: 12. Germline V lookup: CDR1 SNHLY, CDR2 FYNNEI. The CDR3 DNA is TGTGCCCGAACCCTATCTGGGACAGATGGCTACACCTTC. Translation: CARTLSGTDGYTF.

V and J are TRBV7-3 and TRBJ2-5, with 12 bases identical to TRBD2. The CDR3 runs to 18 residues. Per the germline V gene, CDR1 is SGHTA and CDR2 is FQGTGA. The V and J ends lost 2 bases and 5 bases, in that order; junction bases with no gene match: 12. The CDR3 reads CASSLFGLAGTNGETQYF. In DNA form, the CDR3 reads TGTGCCAGCAGCTTATTTGGACTAGCGGGAACGAATGGGGAGACCCAGTACTTC.

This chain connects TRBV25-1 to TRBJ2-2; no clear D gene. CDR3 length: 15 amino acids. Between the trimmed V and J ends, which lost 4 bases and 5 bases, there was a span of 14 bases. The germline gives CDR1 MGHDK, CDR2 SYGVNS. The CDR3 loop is CASSGYYGQTGELFF. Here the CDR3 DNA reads TGTGCCAGCAGTGGTTATTATGGGCAAACCGGGGAGCTGTTTTTT. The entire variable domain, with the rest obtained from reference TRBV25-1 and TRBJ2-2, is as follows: EADIYQTPRYLVIGTGKKITLECSQTMGHDKMYWYQQDPGMELHLIHYSYGVNSTEKGDLSSESTVSRIRTEHFPLTLESARPSHTSQYLCASSGYYGQTGELFFGEGSRLTVL.

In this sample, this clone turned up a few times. Written as DNA, the CDR3 is TGTGCTAGTGGTTGGGGGGTTGGGGGATCCAATCAGCCCCAGCATTTT. This encodes CASGWGVGGSNQPQHF. This sequence joins TRBV12-5 and TRBJ1-5; perhaps TRBD1 as D (5 bases). V gave up 4 bases and J gave up 3 bases, with 16 bases separating them. There are 16 residues in the CDR3. Germline V CDR1 and CDR2: LGHNT, FRNRAP.

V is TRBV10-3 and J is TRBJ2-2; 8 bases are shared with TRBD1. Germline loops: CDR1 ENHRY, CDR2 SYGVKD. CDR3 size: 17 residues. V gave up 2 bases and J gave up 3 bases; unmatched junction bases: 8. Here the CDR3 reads CAISEAMGQAYTGELFF. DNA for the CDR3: TGTGCCATCAGTGAGGCAATGGGACAGGCCTACACCGGGGAGCTGTTTTTT.

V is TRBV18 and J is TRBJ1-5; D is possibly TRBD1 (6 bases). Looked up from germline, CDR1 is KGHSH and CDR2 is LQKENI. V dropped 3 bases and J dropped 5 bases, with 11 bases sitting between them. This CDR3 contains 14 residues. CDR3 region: CASSPTGGDQPQHF. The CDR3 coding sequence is TGTGCCAGCTCACCGACAGGTGGGGATCAGCCCCAGCATTTT.

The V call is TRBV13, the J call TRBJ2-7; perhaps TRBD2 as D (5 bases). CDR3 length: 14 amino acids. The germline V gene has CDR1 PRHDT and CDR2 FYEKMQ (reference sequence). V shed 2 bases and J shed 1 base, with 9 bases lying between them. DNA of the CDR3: TGTGCCAGCAGCTTAAGGCGGGTATCCTACGAGCAGTACTTC. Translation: CASSLRRVSYEQYF.

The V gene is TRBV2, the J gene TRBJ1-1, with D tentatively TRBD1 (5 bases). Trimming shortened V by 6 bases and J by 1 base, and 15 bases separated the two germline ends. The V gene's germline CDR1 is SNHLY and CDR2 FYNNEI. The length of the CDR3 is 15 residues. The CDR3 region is CASSRETGENTEAFF. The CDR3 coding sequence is TGTGCCAGCAGCAGAGAGACGGGGGAGAACACTGAAGCTTTCTTT.

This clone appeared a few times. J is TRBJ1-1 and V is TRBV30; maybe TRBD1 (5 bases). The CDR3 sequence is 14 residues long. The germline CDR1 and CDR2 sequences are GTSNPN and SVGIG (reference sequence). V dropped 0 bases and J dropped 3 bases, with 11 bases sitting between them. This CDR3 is CAWSVGVSDTEAFF. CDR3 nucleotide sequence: TGTGCCTGGAGTGTAGGGGTATCGGACACTGAAGCTTTCTTT.

The CDR3 sequence: CASIRGALNEKLFF. As DNA, the CDR3 is TGTGCCAGCATCAGGGGGGCCCTGAATGAAAAACTGTTTTTT. The V gene is TRBV7-9, the J gene TRBJ1-4; 7 bases are shared with TRBD1. Trimming cost V 7 bases and J 5 bases; bases outside gene matches: 7. Germline V lookup: CDR1 SEHNR, CDR2 FQNEAQ (reference sequence). The CDR3 contains 14 residues.

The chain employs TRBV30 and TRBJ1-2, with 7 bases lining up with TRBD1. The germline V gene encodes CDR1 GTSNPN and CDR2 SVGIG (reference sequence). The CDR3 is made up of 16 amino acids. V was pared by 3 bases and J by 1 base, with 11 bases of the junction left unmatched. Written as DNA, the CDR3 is TGTGCCTGGAGCTTGTTCGGGACAGTGGGTAACTATGGCTACACCTTC. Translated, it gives CAWSLFGTVGNYGYTF.

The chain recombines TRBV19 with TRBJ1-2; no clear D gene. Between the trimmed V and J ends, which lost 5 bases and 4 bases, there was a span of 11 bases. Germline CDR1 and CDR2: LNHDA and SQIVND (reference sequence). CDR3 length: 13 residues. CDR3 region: CASSVGLRYGYTF. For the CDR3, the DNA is TGTGCCAGTAGTGTCGGACTACGCTATGGCTACACCTTC. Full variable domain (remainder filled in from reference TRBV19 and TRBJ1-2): DGGITQSPKYLFRKEGQNVTLSCEQNLNHDAMYWYRQDPGQGLRLIYYSQIVNDFQKGDIAEGYSVSREKKESFPLTVTSAQKNPTAFYLCASSVGLRYGYTFGSGTRLTVV.

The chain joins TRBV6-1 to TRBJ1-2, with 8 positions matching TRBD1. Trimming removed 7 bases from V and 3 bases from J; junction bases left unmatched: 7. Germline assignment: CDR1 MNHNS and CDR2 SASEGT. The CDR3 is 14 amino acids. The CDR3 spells CASTSGGADYGYTF. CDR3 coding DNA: TGTGCCAGCACTTCAGGGGGCGCCGACTATGGCTACACCTTC.

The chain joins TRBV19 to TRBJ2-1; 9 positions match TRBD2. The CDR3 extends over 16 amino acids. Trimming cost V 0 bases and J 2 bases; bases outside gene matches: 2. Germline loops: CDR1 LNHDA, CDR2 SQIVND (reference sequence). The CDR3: CASSIDAGGAYNEQFF. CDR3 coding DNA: TGTGCCAGTAGTATAGACGCGGGGGGGGCCTACAATGAGCAGTTCTTC. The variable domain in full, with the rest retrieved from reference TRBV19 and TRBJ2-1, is DGGITQSPKYLFRKEGQNVTLSCEQNLNHDAMYWYRQDPGQGLRLIYYSQIVNDFQKGDIAEGYSVSREKKESFPLTVTSAQKNPTAFYLCASSIDAGGAYNEQFFGPGTRLTVL.

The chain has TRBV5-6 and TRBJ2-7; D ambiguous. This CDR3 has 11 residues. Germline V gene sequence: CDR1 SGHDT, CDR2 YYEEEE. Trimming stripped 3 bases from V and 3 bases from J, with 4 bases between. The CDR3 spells CASSSNYEQYF. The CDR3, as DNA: TGTGCCAGCAGCTCCAACTACGAGCAGTACTTC.

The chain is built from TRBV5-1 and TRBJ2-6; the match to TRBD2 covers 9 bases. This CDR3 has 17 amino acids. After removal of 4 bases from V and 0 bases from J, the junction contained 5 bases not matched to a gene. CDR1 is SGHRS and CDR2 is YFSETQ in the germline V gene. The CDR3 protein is CASSHSGGYSGANVLTF. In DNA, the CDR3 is TGCGCCAGCAGCCACAGCGGGGGGTACTCTGGGGCCAACGTCCTGACTTTC.

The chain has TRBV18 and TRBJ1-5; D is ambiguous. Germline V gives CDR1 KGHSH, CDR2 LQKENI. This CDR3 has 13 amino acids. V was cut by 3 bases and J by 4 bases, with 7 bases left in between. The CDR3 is CASSPVQNQPQHF. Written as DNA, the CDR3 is TGTGCCAGCTCACCGGTCCAGAATCAGCCCCAGCATTTT.

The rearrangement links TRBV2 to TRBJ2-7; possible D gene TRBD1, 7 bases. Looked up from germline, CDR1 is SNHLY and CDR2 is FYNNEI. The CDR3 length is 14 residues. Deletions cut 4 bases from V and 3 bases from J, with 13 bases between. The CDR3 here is CASSGQGLLYEQYF. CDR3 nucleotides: TGTGCCAGCAGTGGACAGGGACTTCTCTACGAGCAGTACTTC. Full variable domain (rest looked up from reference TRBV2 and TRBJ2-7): EPEVTQTPSHQVTQMGQEVILRCVPISNHLYFYWYRQILGQKVEFLVSFYNNEISEKSEIFDDQFSVERPDGSNFTLKIRSTKLEDSAMYFCASSGQGLLYEQYFGPGTRLTVT.

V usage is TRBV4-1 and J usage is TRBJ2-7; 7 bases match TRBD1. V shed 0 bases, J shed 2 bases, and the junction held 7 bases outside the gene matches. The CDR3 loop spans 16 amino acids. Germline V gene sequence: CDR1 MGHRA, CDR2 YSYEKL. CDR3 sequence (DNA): TGCGCCAGCAGCCAAGATCAGGAGCAGGGGGCCTACGAGCAGTACTTC. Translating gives CASSQDQEQGAYEQYF.

CDR3 bases: TGTGCCAGCAGTTCAGGGGGATTCGAAGAGACCCAGTACTTC. It encodes CASSSGGFEETQYF. The chain is built from TRBV6-6 and TRBJ2-5, with 7 nucleotides matching TRBD1. CDR3 length: 14 residues. Germline V gene lookup returns CDR1 MNHNY and CDR2 SVGAGI (reference sequence). J gave up 3 bases and V 4 bases, and 5 bases lay outside the gene matches.